The 28 T cell receptor beta chains reported below all come from one sample, sequenced in a study of T cell responses to AZD1222 COVID-19 vaccine. Clones were sequenced by immunoSEQ multiplex PCR, and TCRdb holds only the in-frame ones, with some missing. The table includes approximately 140,000 clones, approximately 95% detected once. The source material was peripheral blood, sampled on day 0 of MenACWY control vaccination. These receptors were obtained from an adult in good health.

The chain carries TRBV5-1 and TRBJ1-2; 8 bases line up with TRBD1. Per the germline V gene, CDR1 is SGHRS and CDR2 is YFSETQ. V lost 7 bases and J lost 5; bases outside the gene matches: 10. The CDR3 runs to 14 residues. The CDR3 is CASQPWGQAYGYTF. CDR3 nucleotide sequence: TGCGCCAGCCAACCTTGGGGACAGGCATATGGCTACACCTTC.

The chain uses TRBV28 and TRBJ1-3; D is ambiguous. This CDR3 comprises 15 residues. Germline V gene sequence: CDR1 MDHEN, CDR2 SYDVKM. The V end was cut by 3 bases, the J end by 0 bases, with 9 bases between. The CDR3 coding sequence is TGTGCCAGCAGTTTGGCCAGGCCCTCTGGAAACACCATATATTTT. Protein product: CASSLARPSGNTIYF. Full variable domain (outside the CDR3, taken from reference TRBV28 and TRBJ1-3): DVKVTQSSRYLVKRTGEKVFLECVQDMDHENMFWYRQDPGLGLRLIYFSYDVKMKEKGDIPEGYSVSREKKERFSLILESASTNQTSMYLCASSLARPSGNTIYFGEGSWLTVV.

The V gene is TRBV6-1, the J gene TRBJ1-1, with D perhaps TRBD1 (5 bases). The CDR3 is 12 amino acids. Germline-derived CDR1 and CDR2 are MNHNS and SASEGT. The V and J ends lost 2 bases and 10 bases respectively, with 11 bases between them. CDR3 sequence reads: CASSEIGARAFF. CDR3 bases: TGTGCCAGCAGTGAAATAGGGGCACGAGCTTTCTTT.

This chain joins TRBV7-3 and TRBJ2-3; the D gene is possibly TRBD1 (6 bases). V lost 5 bases and J lost 2, with 14 bases in between. Per the germline V gene, CDR1 is SGHTA and CDR2 is FQGTGA. The CDR3 totals 15 residues. In nucleotides, the CDR3 is TGTGCCAGCAGCACCGGGACACTATTCACAGATACGCAGTATTTT. This sequence encodes CASSTGTLFTDTQYF.

The chain recombines TRBV28 with TRBJ1-6; D not resolved. Germline V lookup: CDR1 MDHEN, CDR2 SYDVKM. The V gene lost 7 bases and the J gene lost 7 bases, with 17 bases spanning the gap. This CDR3 is 15 amino acids long. CDR3 loop: CASTALDPRNSPLHF. The CDR3 DNA is TGTGCCAGCACCGCCCTCGACCCACGCAATTCACCCCTCCACTTT. Looking up the rest from reference TRBV28 and TRBJ1-6 gives the full variable domain: DVKVTQSSRYLVKRTGEKVFLECVQDMDHENMFWYRQDPGLGLRLIYFSYDVKMKEKGDIPEGYSVSREKKERFSLILESASTNQTSMYLCASTALDPRNSPLHFGNGTRLTVT.

The CDR3 sequence: CAISERLQGANQPQHF. The DNA of the CDR3 is TGTGCCATCAGTGAAAGGCTACAGGGGGCCAATCAGCCCCAGCATTTT. The V gene is TRBV10-3, the J gene TRBJ1-5; 9 bases align to TRBD1. This CDR3 is 16 amino acids long. Germline V CDR1 and CDR2: ENHRY, SYGVKD. The trim removed 3 bases at V and 3 bases at J, leaving 6 bases unmatched.

The J gene is TRBJ1-4, the V gene TRBV29-1; no firm D call. The CDR3 consists of 13 residues. V was trimmed by 6 bases and J by 0 bases, leaving 8 bases between them. CDR1 and CDR2 from the germline V gene are SQVTM and ANQGSEA. CDR3 in DNA: TGCAGCGTGGGTCCGGCAACTAATGAAAAACTGTTTTTT. It encodes CSVGPATNEKLFF.

V usage is TRBV7-6 and J usage is TRBJ2-3; D remains unclear. The CDR3 is 16 residues long. Trimming removed 1 base at V and 0 bases at J, with 11 bases between. Germline CDR1 reads SGHVS; CDR2 reads FNYEAQ. CDR3 in amino acids: CASSLVGAFSTDTQYF. Written as DNA, the CDR3 is TGTGCCAGCAGCTTAGTGGGCGCTTTTAGCACAGATACGCAGTATTTT.

The V gene is TRBV12-3 or TRBV12-4, the J gene TRBJ1-1; no reliable D call. V shed 2 bases and J shed 5 bases, with 6 bases lying between them. CDR3 length: 12 amino acids. CDR3 bases: TGTGCCAGCAGTTTAAAGGATACTGAAGCTTTCTTT. This translates into CASSLKDTEAFF.

The rearrangement links TRBV29-1 to TRBJ1-1; no clear D. The V end was cut by 3 bases, the J end by 11 bases, with 13 bases between. In germline, CDR1 is SQVTM, CDR2 ANQGSEA. The length of the CDR3 is 11 residues. The DNA of the CDR3 is TGCAGCGTTGAGCCCTCATCGTCCGCTTTCTTT. This gives the protein CSVEPSSSAFF.

The rearrangement uses TRBV5-4 and TRBJ2-5, with TRBD2 matching 8 bases. CDR3 size: 14 residues. The germline gives CDR1 SGHNT, CDR2 YYREEE (reference sequence). V trimming: 4 bases; J trimming: 2 bases; junction bases outside the gene matches: 4. The CDR3 DNA reads TGTGCCAGCAGCCGCGCGGGGGGACAAGAGACCCAGTACTTC. It encodes CASSRAGGQETQYF.

The chain employs TRBV25-1 and TRBJ1-6; no reliable D call. The CDR3 is 15 residues long. V lost 0 bases to trimming and J lost 9 bases, with 12 bases between them. The germline gives CDR1 MGHDK, CDR2 SYGVNS. The CDR3 spells CASSEYSGVSSPLHF. The DNA for the CDR3 is TGTGCCAGCAGTGAATATTCAGGTGTGAGTTCACCCCTCCACTTT.

J is TRBJ2-1 and V is TRBV28; 12 bases match TRBD2. Trimming took 4 bases from V and 10 from J; bases not matched to a gene: 14. The CDR3 extends over 17 amino acids. CDR1 is MDHEN and CDR2 is SYDVKM in the germline V gene. DNA for the CDR3: TGTGCCAGCAGTTCCGTCTTAACTAGCGGGAGGCTTGACGAGCAGTTCTTC. This codes for CASSSVLTSGRLDEQFF.

This chain connects TRBV19 to TRBJ2-7, with 7 nucleotides matching TRBD1. The CDR3 has 16 amino acids. Germline assignment: CDR1 LNHDA and CDR2 SQIVND (reference sequence). With 5 bases clipped from V and 4 bases from J, the junction kept 14 bases outside the gene matches. The CDR3 DNA reads TGTGCCAGTAGTCCCTTAGGGGGACAGATTATTTACGAGCAGTACTTC. Translation: CASSPLGGQIIYEQYF.

The chain joins TRBV28 to TRBJ2-7; 9 nucleotides line up with TRBD2. In germline, CDR1 is MDHEN, CDR2 SYDVKM. This CDR3 is built from 16 residues. V gave up 1 base and J gave up 4 bases; unmatched junction bases: 8. The CDR3 DNA follows: TGTGCCAGCAGTTTATACGGCGGGAGGGATTCGTACGAGCAGTACTTC. Protein product: CASSLYGGRDSYEQYF.

J is TRBJ1-1 and V is TRBV30, with D possibly TRBD1 on 6 matching bases. V lost 0 bases and J 5 bases, leaving 16 bases between the germline ends. CDR3 length: 15 residues. Germline CDR1 is GTSNPN and CDR2 is SVGIG (reference sequence). CDR3 nucleotide sequence: TGTGCCTGGAGTGTACCCCCCAGGGGTTGGACTGAAGCTTTCTTT. It translates to CAWSVPPRGWTEAFF.

The chain couples TRBV2 to TRBJ1-2, with a weak D call TRBD1 (6 bases). Trimming left V 2 bases short and J 4 bases short, with 8 bases between. The CDR3 sequence is 13 residues long. Germline V gene sequence: CDR1 SNHLY, CDR2 FYNNEI. The DNA of the CDR3 is TGTGCCAGCAGTGAAAGGGGGACCTATGGCTACACCTTC. Encoded protein: CASSERGTYGYTF.

V and J are TRBV7-3 and TRBJ2-3; D not certain. This CDR3 has 13 residues. Germline V gene lookup returns CDR1 SGHTA and CDR2 FQGTGA. Trimming cost V 1 base and J 4 bases, with 6 bases left between them. DNA of the CDR3: TGTGCCAGCAGCTTAATATATTCAGATACGCAGTATTTT. Protein sequence: CASSLIYSDTQYF.

The chain employs TRBV5-4 and TRBJ2-1; 8 positions agree with TRBD1. Germline lookup yields CDR1 SGHNT and CDR2 YYREEE (reference sequence). The CDR3 length is 13 residues. V gave up 1 base and J gave up 12 bases; unmatched junction bases: 6. The CDR3 spells CASSLPTGTGQFF. For the CDR3, the DNA is TGTGCCAGCAGCTTGCCGACCGGGACAGGGCAGTTCTTC.

The chain combines TRBV27 with TRBJ2-2; TRBD2 might be the D (7 bases). Germline V gene lookup returns CDR1 MNHEY and CDR2 SMNVEV (reference sequence). This CDR3 has 14 amino acids. The ends were cut back, 7 bases at V and 3 bases at J, with 12 bases in the middle. The CDR3 sequence: CASTKGGHTGELFF. In DNA form, the CDR3 reads TGTGCCAGCACTAAGGGGGGGCACACCGGGGAGCTGTTTTTT.

The chain employs TRBV6-2 or TRBV6-3 and TRBJ2-7; 7 nucleotides match TRBD1. The CDR3 runs 12 residues. The junction had 3 bases not matched to a gene; V was cut back by 6 bases and J by 4 bases. CDR1 is MNHEY, CDR2 SVGEGT, per germline. The CDR3 here is CASSIQGYEQYF. The CDR3 bases are TGTGCCAGCAGCATACAGGGGTACGAGCAGTACTTC.

This chain links TRBV9 with TRBJ1-2; the D gene is possibly TRBD1 (5 bases). From germline, CDR1 is SGDLS and CDR2 YYNGEE. There are 15 residues in the CDR3. V was pared by 0 bases and J by 4 bases, with 13 bases between. CDR3 sequence: CASSVEGFIGYGYTF. DNA of the CDR3: TGTGCCAGCAGCGTAGAGGGGTTTATTGGCTATGGCTACACCTTC.

The chain links TRBV7-2 to TRBJ2-5, with D possibly matching TRBD1 (5 bases). V shed 9 bases and J shed 0 bases, with 14 bases lying between them. This CDR3 has 14 amino acids. CDR1 SGHTA and CDR2 FQGNSA come from the germline V gene. The CDR3 region has the DNA TGTGCCAGTCGGGCAGGGCCTAACCAAGAGACCCAGTACTTC. It encodes CASRAGPNQETQYF. The whole variable domain, filled in from reference TRBV7-2 and TRBJ2-5, reads GAGVSQSPSNKVTEKGKDVELRCDPISGHTALYWYRQSLGQGLEFLIYFQGNSAPDKSGLPSDRFSAERTGGSVSTLTIQRTQQEDSAVYLCASRAGPNQETQYFGPGTRLLVL.

This clone was recorded only once. This chain connects TRBV6-5 to TRBJ2-1, with 8 bases that match TRBD2. Germline CDR1 is MNHEY and CDR2 is SVGAGI. The CDR3 loop spans 15 amino acids. Unmatched junction bases numbered 4, after V lost 6 bases and J lost 0 bases. This CDR3 is CASSPGTSSYNEQFF. In nucleotides, the CDR3 is TGTGCCAGCAGCCCCGGGACTAGCTCCTACAATGAGCAGTTCTTC.

V and J are TRBV5-5 and TRBJ2-5; perhaps D is TRBD1 or TRBD2 (5 bases each). The V end was cut by 4 bases, the J end by 8 bases, with 9 bases between. The CDR3 has 11 amino acids. Germline assignment: CDR1 SGHKS and CDR2 YYEKEE (reference sequence). CDR3 nucleotide sequence: TGTGCCAGCAGCGCCCGGGACACCCAGTACTTC. This sequence encodes CASSARDTQYF.

This clone was observed a few times. V usage is TRBV27 and J usage is TRBJ1-6; unclear D gene. The CDR3 loop spans 14 amino acids. Trimming shortened V by 2 bases and J by 9 bases, and 11 bases separated the two germline ends. Per germline, CDR1 MNHEY and CDR2 SMNVEV (reference sequence). Written as DNA, the CDR3 is TGTGCCAGCAGTTTAATGGGATCAACTTCACCCCTCCACTTT. This gives the protein CASSLMGSTSPLHF.

The V gene is TRBV7-9, the J gene TRBJ1-2; tentatively, D is TRBD1 (5 bases). Germline lookup yields CDR1 SEHNR and CDR2 FQNEAQ (reference sequence). V was cut by 0 bases and J by 3 bases, with 11 bases left in between. This CDR3 comprises 15 residues. Here the CDR3 reads CASSLATGGDYGYTF. Here the CDR3 DNA reads TGTGCCAGCAGCTTAGCCACAGGAGGGGACTATGGCTACACCTTC.

The chain employs TRBV18 and TRBJ1-3; D unresolved. Germline CDR1 reads KGHSH; CDR2 reads LQKENI. V lost 3 bases, J lost 0 bases, and 12 bases lay in between. The CDR3 covers 16 residues. The CDR3 DNA is TGTGCCAGCTCACCGAAGGACTCCTACTCTGGAAACACCATATATTTT. Protein sequence: CASSPKDSYSGNTIYF.